This record concerns one T cell receptor (beta chain) sequence. The antigen is unknown. The sample is drawn from a study of T cells in localized non-small cell lung cancer. Measured with immunoSEQ multiplex PCR; TCRdb has only the in-frame clones, and not every one. Among about 72,000 clones, roughly 81% were seen once, and the ten largest hold approximately 15%. Regarding the study as a whole: A median roughly 50 of the top 100 tumor clones appeared in adjacent lung.

Trimming cost V 7 bases and J 2 bases, with 11 bases left between them. The CDR3 length is 13 residues. In germline, CDR1 is MNHNS, CDR2 SASEGT. The sequencing here drew on peripheral blood, taken before any cancer treatment. This receptor was taken from a female donor older than 55 with stage I lung adenocarcinoma. The chain has TRBV6-1 and TRBJ2-5; D possibly matches TRBD1 or TRBD2 (6 bases each). CDR3 sequence: CASTSGAQETQYF. The CDR3 DNA follows: TGTGCCAGCACCTCGGGGGCTCAAGAGACCCAGTACTTC.